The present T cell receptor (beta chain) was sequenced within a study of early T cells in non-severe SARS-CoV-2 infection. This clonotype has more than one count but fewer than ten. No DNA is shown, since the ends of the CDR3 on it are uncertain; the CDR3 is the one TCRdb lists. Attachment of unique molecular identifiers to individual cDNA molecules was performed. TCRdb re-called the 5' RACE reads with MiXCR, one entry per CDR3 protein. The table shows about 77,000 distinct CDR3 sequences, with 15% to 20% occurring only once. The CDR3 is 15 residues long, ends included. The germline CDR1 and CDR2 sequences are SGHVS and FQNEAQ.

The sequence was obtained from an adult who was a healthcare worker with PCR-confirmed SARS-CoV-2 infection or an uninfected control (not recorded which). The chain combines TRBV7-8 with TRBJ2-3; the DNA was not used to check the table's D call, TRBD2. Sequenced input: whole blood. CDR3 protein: CASILGLKEYDTQYF.